The entry that follows covers one TCR beta chain sequence. Its antigen is still unknown. No much larger clone exists at a distance of one base, and base qualities are not known. This sample was taken from a study of identical twins (TCRdb year 2016). Regarding the study in general: To test whether fetal clonotypes persist, this study deep-sequenced TCR alpha and beta repertoires from monozygotic twins, from unrelated adults of various ages, and from cord blood. To rule out contamination, replicate twin experiments were performed at different times with different library preparation protocols.

All donors were healthy Caucasians. The twin cohort consisted of three pairs of female monozygotic twins, all aged roughly 18 to 29 years. Positive isolation kits from Invitrogen were used to isolate the CD4+ and CD8+ T cell populations. From its cysteine to its phenylalanine, the CDR3 spans 13 amino acids. The retained sequence is limited to the CDR3, 39 bases, with the frame set at the first base. Trimming removed 2 bases from V and 5 bases from J, leaving 9 bases between the germline ends. Taken from the germline V gene, the CDR1 and CDR2 loops are SGHTA and FQGNSA. The method behind the library was 5' RACE. TCRdb shows the sequencer as Illumina HiSeq 2000. A universal primer binding site was introduced by template switching, and a unique molecular identifier was present in the final cDNA, enabling accurate counting of TCR cDNA molecules. Specific primers in the conserved constant-segment region were used to synthesize first-strand cDNA for the TCR alpha and beta chains. To control for contamination, each cDNA library was double barcoded with a SMART-Mk sample barcode plus Illumina barcodes. TruSeq adapter sequences, together with Illumina sample barcodes, were added in two successive PCR steps. Sequencing of the TCR alpha and beta cDNA libraries was done on the Illumina HiSeq platform using custom primers. Per the authors' processing: MiGEC was used to process raw reads and extract unique molecular identifiers, and MiXCR was used to find CDR3 positions. Recombination models were inferred per individual with the repgenHMM and IGoR tools using an EM algorithm. The tcR package in R was used for shared clonotype analysis, with sharing normalized by the product of cloneset sizes. To study raw recombination without the effects of thymic and clonal selection, out-of-frame nonproductive sequences were analyzed. The public reads were run again by TCRdb, first through fastp at Q25 and then through MiXCR, and only productive beta chains were kept. Merged by CDR3 protein, the rows form single entries marked with the most common genes and DNA. The V and J calls shown here were made by TCRdb, not taken from the authors' results. This sample holds 400,000 to 600,000 distinct CDR3 sequences; approximately 20% were observed only once. 0.48% of the sample comes from the top ten.

General study outcomes and caveats: Conclusions relied on cross-sectional statistical analysis, since the same donors could not be followed over many years. Out-of-frame TCR alpha sharing in monozygotic twins was systematically underestimated by recombination models, whereas sharing between unrelated individuals was in agreement with the recombination models. Invariant T cells such as MAIT and iNKT could partly confound zero-insertion analyses, although diverse VJ usage argued against such confounding for most clonotypes. Compared with coincidental sharing between unrelated individuals, out-of-frame TCR alpha sequences shared between twins had an excess of sequences with low generation probability. In beta out-of-frame sequences, excess twin sharing was weaker, because having fewer shared sequences lowered the signal-to-noise ratio. Abundant cord blood beta clonotypes had fewer insertions, young adult naive repertoires showed a similar but weaker trend, and memory repertoires showed no such trend.

A further study also used this sample, focusing on yellow fever vaccine responses in identical twins. The second source states: The T cell response to vaccination in identical twins was reported by the authors to appear partly convergent and partly personalized. The study precisely tracked vaccine-responding T cell clones in identical twins.

Sequencing was carried out using CD4+ T cells sorted from blood. The chain links TRBV7-2 with TRBJ2-5, with no D gene named confidently. The sequence came from a woman aged 18-35 years in good health. The CDR3 protein sequence reads: CASSLTVWETQYF. The bases are TGTGCCAGCAGCTTAACAGTTTGGGAGACCCAGTACTTC.